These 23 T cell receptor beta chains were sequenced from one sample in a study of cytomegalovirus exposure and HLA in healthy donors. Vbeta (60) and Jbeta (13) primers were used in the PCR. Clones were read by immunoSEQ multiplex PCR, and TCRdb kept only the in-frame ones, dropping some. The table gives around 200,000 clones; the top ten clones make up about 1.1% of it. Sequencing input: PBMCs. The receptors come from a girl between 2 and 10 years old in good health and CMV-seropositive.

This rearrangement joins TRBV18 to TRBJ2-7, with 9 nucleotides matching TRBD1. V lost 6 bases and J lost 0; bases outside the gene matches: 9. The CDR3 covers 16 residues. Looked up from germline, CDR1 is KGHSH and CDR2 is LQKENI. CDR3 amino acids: CASSLTGGDGSYEQYF. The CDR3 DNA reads TGTGCCAGCTCCCTAACAGGGGGCGATGGCTCCTACGAGCAGTACTTC.

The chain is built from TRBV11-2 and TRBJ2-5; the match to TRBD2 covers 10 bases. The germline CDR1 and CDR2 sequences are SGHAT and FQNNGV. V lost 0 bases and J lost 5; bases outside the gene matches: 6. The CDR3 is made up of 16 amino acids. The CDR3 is CASSLELAGTLETQYF. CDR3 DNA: TGTGCCAGCAGCTTAGAACTAGCGGGAACTTTGGAGACCCAGTACTTC.

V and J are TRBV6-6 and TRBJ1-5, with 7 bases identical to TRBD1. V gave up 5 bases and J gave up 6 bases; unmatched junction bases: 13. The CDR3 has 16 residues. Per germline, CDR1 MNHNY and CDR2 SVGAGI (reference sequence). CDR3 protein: CASSPAGQMTSQPQHF. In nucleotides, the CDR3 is TGTGCCAGCAGTCCCGCGGGACAGATGACGAGTCAGCCCCAGCATTTT.

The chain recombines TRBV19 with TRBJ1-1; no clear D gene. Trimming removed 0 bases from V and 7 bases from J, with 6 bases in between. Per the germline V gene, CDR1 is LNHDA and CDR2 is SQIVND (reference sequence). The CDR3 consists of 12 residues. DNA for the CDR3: TGTGCCAGTAGTATAGAGCGCGATGAAGCTTTCTTT. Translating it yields CASSIERDEAFF.

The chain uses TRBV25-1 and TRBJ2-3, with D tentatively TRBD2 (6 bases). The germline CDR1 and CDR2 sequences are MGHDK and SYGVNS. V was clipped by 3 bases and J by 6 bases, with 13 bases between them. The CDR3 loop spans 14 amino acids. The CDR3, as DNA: TGTGCCAGCAGTGAGACAGAGGCGGGGGATACGCAGTATTTT. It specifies CASSETEAGDTQYF.

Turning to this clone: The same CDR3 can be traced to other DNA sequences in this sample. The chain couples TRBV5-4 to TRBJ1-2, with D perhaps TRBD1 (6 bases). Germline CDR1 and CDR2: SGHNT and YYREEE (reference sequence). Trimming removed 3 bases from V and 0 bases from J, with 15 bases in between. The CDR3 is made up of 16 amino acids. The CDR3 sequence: CASSSQGQPANYGYTF. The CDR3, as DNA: TGTGCCAGCAGCTCTCAAGGACAGCCAGCTAACTATGGCTACACCTTC.

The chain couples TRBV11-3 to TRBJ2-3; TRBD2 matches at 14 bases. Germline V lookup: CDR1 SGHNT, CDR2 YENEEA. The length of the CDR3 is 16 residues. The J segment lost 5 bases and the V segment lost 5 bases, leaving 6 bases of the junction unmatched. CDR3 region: CASSPGLAGEVDTQYF. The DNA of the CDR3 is TGTGCCAGCAGCCCGGGACTAGCGGGAGAGGTAGATACGCAGTATTTT.

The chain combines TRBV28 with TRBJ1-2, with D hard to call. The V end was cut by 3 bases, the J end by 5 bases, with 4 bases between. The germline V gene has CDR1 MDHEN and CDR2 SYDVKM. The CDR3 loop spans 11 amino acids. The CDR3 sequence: CASSFQYGYTF. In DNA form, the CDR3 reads TGTGCCAGCAGTTTTCAATATGGCTACACCTTC.

As DNA, the CDR3 is TGTGCCAGCAGTGTTGGAGGGTACGACACCGGGGAGCTGTTTTTT. Protein product: CASSVGGYDTGELFF. This rearrangement joins TRBV25-1 to TRBJ2-2; perhaps TRBD2 as D (6 bases). V was trimmed by 4 bases and J by 3 bases, leaving 12 bases between them. The CDR3 sequence is 15 residues long. Germline V gene sequence: CDR1 MGHDK, CDR2 SYGVNS.

This CDR3 reads CSVFRTGELFF. CDR3 DNA: TGCAGTGTTTTTCGGACCGGGGAGCTGTTTTTT. The chain carries TRBV20-1 and TRBJ2-2, with D unclear. Germline values: CDR1 DFQATT, CDR2 SNEGSKA (reference sequence). CDR3 length: 11 residues. Trimming shortened V by 7 bases and J by 5 bases, and 8 bases separated the two germline ends.

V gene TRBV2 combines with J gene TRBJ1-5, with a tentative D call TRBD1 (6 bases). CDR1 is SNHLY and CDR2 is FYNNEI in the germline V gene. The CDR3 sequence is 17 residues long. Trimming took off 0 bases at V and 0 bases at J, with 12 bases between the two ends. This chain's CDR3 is CASSEAGGHLSNQPQHF. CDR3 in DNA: TGTGCCAGCAGTGAAGCGGGGGGGCACCTTAGCAATCAGCCCCAGCATTTT.

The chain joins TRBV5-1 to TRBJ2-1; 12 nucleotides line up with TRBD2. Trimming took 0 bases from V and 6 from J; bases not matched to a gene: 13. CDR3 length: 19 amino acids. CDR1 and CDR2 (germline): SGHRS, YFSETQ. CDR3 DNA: TGCGCCAGCAGCTTGGTTTCTGGACTAGCGGGATTCCCAGTCAATGAGCAGTTCTTC. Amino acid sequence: CASSLVSGLAGFPVNEQFF.

This chain's CDR3 is CARTSRDTGSGNTIYF. The CDR3, as DNA: TGTGCCAGGACTTCACGGGACACCGGCTCTGGAAACACCATATATTTT. The V and J genes are TRBV2 and TRBJ1-3; maybe TRBD1 (6 bases). The CDR3 contains 16 residues. CDR1 SNHLY and CDR2 FYNNEI come from the germline V gene. Trimming shortened V by 9 bases and J by 0 bases, and 18 bases separated the two germline ends.

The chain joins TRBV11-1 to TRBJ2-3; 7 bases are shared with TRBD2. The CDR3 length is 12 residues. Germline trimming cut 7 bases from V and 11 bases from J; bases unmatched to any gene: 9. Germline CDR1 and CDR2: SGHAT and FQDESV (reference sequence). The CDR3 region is CASTDGGNEQYF. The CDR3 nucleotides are TGTGCCAGCACCGACGGGGGGAATGAGCAGTATTTT.

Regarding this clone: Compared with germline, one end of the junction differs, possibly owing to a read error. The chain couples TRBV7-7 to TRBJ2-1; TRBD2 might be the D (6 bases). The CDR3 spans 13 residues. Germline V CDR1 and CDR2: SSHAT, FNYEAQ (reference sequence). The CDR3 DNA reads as TGTGCTAGCAGCTACCTGCGGGGCGATGAGCAGTTCTTC. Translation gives CASSYLRGDEQFF. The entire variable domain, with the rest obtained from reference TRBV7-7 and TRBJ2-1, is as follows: GAGVSQSPRYKVTKRGQDVTLRCDPISSHATLYWYQQALGQGPEFLTYFNYEAQPDKSGLPSDRFSAERPEGSISTLTIQRTEQRDSAMYRCASSYLRGDEQFFGPGTRLTVL.

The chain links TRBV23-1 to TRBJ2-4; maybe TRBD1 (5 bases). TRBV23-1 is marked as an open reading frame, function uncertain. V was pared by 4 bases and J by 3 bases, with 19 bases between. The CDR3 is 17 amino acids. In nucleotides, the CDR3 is TGCGCCAGCAGTCTGGGTGGCCGCAGGGTCGGCAAAAACATTCAGTACTTC. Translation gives CASSLGGRRVGKNIQYF.

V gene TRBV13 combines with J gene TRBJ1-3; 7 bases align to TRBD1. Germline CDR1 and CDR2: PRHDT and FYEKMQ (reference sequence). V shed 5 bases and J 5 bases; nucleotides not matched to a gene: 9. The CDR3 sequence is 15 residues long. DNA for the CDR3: TGTGCCAGCAGCCTGGGACAGCGTGGTCGAAACACCATATATTTT. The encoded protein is CASSLGQRGRNTIYF.

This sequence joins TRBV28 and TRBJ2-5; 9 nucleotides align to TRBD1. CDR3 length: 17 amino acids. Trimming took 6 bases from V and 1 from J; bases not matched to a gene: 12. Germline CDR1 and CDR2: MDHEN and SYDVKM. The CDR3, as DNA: TGTGCCAGCAGGAAGGGACAGGGCGATGCTATCCAAGAGACCCAGTACTTC. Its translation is CASRKGQGDAIQETQYF.

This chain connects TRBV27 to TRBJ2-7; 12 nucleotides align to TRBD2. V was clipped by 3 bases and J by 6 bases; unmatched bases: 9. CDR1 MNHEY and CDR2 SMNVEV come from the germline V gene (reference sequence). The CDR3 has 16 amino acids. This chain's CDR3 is CASSFRLAGGPGEQYF. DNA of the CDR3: TGTGCCAGCAGTTTCCGGCTAGCGGGAGGGCCTGGCGAGCAGTACTTC.

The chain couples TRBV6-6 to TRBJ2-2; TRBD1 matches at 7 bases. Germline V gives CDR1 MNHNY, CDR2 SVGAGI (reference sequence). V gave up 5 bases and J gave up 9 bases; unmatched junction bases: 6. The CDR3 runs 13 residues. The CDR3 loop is CASSATGRRELFF. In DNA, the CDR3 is TGTGCCAGCAGTGCGACAGGGCGGCGGGAGCTGTTTTTT.

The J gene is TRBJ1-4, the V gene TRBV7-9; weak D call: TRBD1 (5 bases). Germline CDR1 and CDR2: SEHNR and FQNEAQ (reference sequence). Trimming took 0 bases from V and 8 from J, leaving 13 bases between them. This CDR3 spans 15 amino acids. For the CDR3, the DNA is TGTGCCAGCAGCTTAGCCGGGCAGGGCAGAGAAAAACTGTTTTTT. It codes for CASSLAGQGREKLFF.

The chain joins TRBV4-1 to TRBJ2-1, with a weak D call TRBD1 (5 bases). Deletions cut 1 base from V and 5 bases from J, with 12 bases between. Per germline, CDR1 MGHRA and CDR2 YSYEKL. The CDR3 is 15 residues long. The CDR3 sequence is CASSQARESHNEQFF. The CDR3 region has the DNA TGCGCCAGCAGCCAAGCCAGGGAATCCCACAATGAGCAGTTCTTC.

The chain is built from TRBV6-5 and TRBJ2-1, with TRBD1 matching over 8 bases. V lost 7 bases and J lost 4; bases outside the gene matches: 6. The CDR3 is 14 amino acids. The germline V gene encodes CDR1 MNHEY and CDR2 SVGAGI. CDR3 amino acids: CASNRGQDYNEQFF. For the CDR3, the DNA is TGTGCCAGCAACCGGGGACAGGATTACAATGAGCAGTTCTTC.